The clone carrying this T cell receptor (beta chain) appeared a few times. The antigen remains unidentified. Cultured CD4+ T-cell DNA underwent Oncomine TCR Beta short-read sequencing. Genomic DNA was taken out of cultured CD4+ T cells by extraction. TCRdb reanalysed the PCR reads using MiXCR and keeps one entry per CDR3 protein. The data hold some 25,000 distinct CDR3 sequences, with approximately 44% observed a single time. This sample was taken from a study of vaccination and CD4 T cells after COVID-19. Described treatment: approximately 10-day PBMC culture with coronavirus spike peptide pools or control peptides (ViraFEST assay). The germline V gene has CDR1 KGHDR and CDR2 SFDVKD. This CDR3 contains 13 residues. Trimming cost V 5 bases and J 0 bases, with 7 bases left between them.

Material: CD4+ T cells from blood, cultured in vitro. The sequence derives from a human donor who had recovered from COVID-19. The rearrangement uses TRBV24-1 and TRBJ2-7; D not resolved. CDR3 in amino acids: CATSAMGSYEQYF. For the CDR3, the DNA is TGTGCCACCAGTGCTATGGGCTCCTACGAGCAGTACTTC.